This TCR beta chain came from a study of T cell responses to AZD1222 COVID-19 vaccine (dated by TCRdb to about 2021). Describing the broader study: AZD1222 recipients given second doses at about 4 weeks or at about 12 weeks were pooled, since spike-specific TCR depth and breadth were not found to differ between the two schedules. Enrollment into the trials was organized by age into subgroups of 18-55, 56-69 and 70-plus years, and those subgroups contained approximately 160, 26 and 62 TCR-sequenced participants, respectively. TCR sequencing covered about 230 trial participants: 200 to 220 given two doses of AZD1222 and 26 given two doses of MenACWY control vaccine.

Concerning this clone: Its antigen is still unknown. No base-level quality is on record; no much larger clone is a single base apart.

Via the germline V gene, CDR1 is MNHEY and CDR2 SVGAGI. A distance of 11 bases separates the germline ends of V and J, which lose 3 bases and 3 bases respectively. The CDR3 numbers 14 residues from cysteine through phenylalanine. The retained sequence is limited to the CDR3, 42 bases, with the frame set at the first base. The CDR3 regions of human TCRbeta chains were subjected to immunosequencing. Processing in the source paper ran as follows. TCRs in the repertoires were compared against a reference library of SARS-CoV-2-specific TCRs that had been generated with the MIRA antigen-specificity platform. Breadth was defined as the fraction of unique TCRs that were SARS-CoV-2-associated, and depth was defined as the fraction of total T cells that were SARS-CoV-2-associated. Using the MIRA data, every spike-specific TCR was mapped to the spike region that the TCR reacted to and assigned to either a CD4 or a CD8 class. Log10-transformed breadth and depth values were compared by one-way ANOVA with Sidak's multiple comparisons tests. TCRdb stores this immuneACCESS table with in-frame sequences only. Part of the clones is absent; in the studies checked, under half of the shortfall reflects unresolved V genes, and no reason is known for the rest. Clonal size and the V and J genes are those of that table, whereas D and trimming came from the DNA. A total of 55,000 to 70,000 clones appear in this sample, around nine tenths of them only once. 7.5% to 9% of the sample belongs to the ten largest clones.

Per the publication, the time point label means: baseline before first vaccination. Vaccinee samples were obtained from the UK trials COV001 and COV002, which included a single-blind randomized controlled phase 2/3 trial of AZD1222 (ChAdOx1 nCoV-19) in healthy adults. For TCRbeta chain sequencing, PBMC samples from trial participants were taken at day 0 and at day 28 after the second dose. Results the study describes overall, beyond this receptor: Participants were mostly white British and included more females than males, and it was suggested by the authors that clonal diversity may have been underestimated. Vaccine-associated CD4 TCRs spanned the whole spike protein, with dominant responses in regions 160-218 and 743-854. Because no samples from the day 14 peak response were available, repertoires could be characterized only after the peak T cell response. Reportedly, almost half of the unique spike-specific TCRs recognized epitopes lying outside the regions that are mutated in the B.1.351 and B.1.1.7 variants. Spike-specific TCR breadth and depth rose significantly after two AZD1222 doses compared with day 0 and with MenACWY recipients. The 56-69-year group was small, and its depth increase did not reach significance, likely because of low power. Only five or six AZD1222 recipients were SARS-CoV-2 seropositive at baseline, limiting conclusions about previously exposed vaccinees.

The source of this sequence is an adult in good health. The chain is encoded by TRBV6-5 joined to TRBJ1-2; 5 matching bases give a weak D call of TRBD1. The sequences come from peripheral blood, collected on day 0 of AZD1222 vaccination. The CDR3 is CASSYSGTDYGYTF. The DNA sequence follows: TGTGCCAGCAGTTATAGTGGGACGGACTATGGCTACACCTTC.